Given below is one T cell receptor (beta chain) in context. Antigen unknown. These data originate in a study of blood T cells in healthy people across ages. Whole-study findings and limits: No conclusive comparison of naive versus antigen-experienced cells was possible with unsorted PBMCs.

With 6 bases clipped from V and 4 bases from J, the junction kept 12 bases outside the gene matches. Germline V gene data show CDR1 as MNHEY and CDR2 as SMNVEV (reference sequence). The CDR3 runs to 18 residues. For the second PCR, which ran for about 6 to 11 cycles, a sample-barcoded 5' primer and a J-beta primer mix were used. TCRdb processed the 5' RACE reads anew with MiXCR; each CDR3 protein has one entry. Among about a million distinct CDR3 sequences, roughly two fifths were seen once, and the ten largest hold approximately 14%. The sequencing input was blood. The rearrangement uses TRBV27 and TRBJ2-1, with 13 bases fitting TRBD2. The receptor comes from a man aged 18 to 29 in good health. CDR3: CASSPTGTSGISYNEQFF. CDR3 DNA sequence: TGTGCCAGCAGCCCAACCGGGACTAGCGGGATATCGTACAATGAGCAGTTCTTC.